The entry below gives a single TCR beta chain sequence along with its context. Its antigen has not been determined. Base qualities were left out, and no much larger clone turns up one base away. To demonstrate the VDJtools post-analysis software, TCR beta repertoires were profiled from the peripheral blood of 10 to 15 young patients with multiple sclerosis. The multiple sclerosis patients were children and adolescents between about 6 and 16 years of age. The sample comes from a study of post-analysis software for immune sequencing data (dated by TCRdb to 2014 to 2015). Regarding the study in general: Recorded disease courses included relapsing-remitting, secondary progressive and progressive-relapsing multiple sclerosis, with some patients lacking subtype annotation. The patient repertoires were set against under 12 previously published healthy control repertoires from donors whose ages ranged from roughly 6 to 27 years. A subset of samples was prepared in parallel using single-end sample barcoding, then pooled and co-amplified after Illumina adapter ligation. General study outcomes and caveats: Roughly 5 TRBV segments, including TRBV5-6, TRBV5-1 and TRBV20-1, were significantly more frequent in patients than controls. Compared with controls, multiple sclerosis patients had significantly lower normalized Chao1 diversity, a finding suggesting substantial peripheral T-cell clonal expansion. Direct clustering with F measure showed strong co-clustering of samples prepared in the same batch, prompting a batch-effect correction. The multiple sclerosis patient group was slightly younger than the control group.

Relative to germline, V is 0 bases shorter and J is 9 bases shorter, with 8 bases between their ends. The CDR3 runs 12 residues from the cysteine to the phenylalanine. Only CDR3 DNA remains: 36 bases, in frame from the first base. Library preparation was by PCR. Sequenced using an Illumina HiSeq 2500. To reduce PCR and sequencing biases, unique molecular identifiers were built into the TCR beta cDNA libraries. Roughly 500,000 cDNA molecules were obtained per 1 to 10 million input T cells, so each molecule approximated one T cell. Patient libraries were prepared and sequenced with the same protocol used for the earlier healthy control dataset. Within a given batch, samples were prepared together, multiplexed and sequenced on the same HiSeq lane. In the authors' own workflow: Raw barcoded reads were processed with MIGEC, discarding single-read molecular identifier groups before consensus assembly and CDR3 extraction. Clonotype tables were post-analysed with VDJtools, normalizing diversity by down-sampling all datasets to the smallest sample size. In repertoire overlap clustering, CDR3 amino acid sequences, but not nucleotide sequences, were matched to correct batch-related cross-sample contamination. In-frame beta chains were kept once TCRdb had trimmed the public reads at Q25 with fastp and called clones with MiXCR. For every CDR3 protein sequence, its rows merge into one entry that carries the most common genes and DNA. None of the V and J calls come from the authors' own analysis; TCRdb made them. Here the sample has hundreds of thousands of distinct CDR3 sequences; about a third occur a single time. The ten top clones hold under 15% of the sample.

The V and J segments used are TRBV12-3 or TRBV12-4 and TRBJ2-5; a confident D gene designation cannot be given. The specimen was blood. This TCR was recovered from a girl under 18 with multiple sclerosis. The CDR3: CASSLAGGAQYF. The nucleotides read TGTGCCAGCAGTTTAGCGGGTGGGGCCCAGTACTTC.